A selection of T cell receptor beta chains follows, all from one sample in a study of OX40 agonist ivuxolimab in advanced cancers. The protocol was immunoSEQ multiplex PCR, while the TCRdb copy is restricted to in-frame clones and leaves out a portion. Here the sample spans some 59,000 clones, about 90% being singletons. The sequences come from CD4+ or CD8+ T cells sorted from blood, collected in a trial of the OX40 agonist ivuxolimab. The receptor source for this set is an adult with an advanced solid tumor such as melanoma, head and neck, liver or kidney cancer. Each CDR3 is given with its conserved first and last residue. The D gene is left open where the match is weak. Clone size appears in some rows only: once, few, many, or a class for an expanded clone.

D gene: TRBD1; V gene: TRBV6-1; clone size: .; J gene: TRBJ2-1; CDR3 DNA: TGTGCCAGCAGTGAGGACAGGGCATCAACCTACAATGAGCAGTTCTTC; CDR3 protein: CASSEDRASTYNEQFF
D gene: .; V gene: TRBV7-8; clone size: .; J gene: TRBJ2-2; CDR3 DNA: TGTGCCAGCAGCGGGCGAACGGGCGGGGAGCTGTTTTTT; CDR3 protein: CASSGRTGGELFF
D gene: .; V gene: TRBV19; clone size: .; J gene: TRBJ2-1; CDR3 DNA: TGTGCCAGTAGTAGGACAAGCTCCTACAATGAGCAGTTCTTC; CDR3 protein: CASSRTSSYNEQFF
D gene: TRBD1; V gene: TRBV11-2; clone size: .; J gene: TRBJ2-1; CDR3 DNA: TGTGCCAGCAGCTTAGCTGGGGGGGGACAGGGCAACAATGAGCAGTTCTTC; CDR3 protein: CASSLAGGGQGNNEQFF
D gene: .; V gene: TRBV27; clone size: .; J gene: TRBJ1-4; CDR3 DNA: TGTGCCAGCAGTTTATCGAAGGCAGTTCCTGAAAAACTGTTTTTT; CDR3 protein: CASSLSKAVPEKLFF
D gene: .; V gene: TRBV21-1; clone size: .; J gene: TRBJ1-4; CDR3 DNA: TGTGCCAGCAGCAACGGGGACAGGGGGAGGGCGACTAATGAAAAACTGTTTTTT; CDR3 protein: CASSNGDRGRATNEKLFF
D gene: .; V gene: TRBV7-8; clone size: .; J gene: TRBJ2-1; CDR3 DNA: TGTGCCAGCAGCCGGGGACTGGGGGACAATGAGCAGTTCTTC; CDR3 protein: CASSRGLGDNEQFF
D gene: .; V gene: TRBV5-4; clone size: .; J gene: TRBJ2-3; CDR3 DNA: TGTGCCAGCAGCTTGGATAGCCGAAGCACAGATACGCAGTATTTT; CDR3 protein: CASSLDSRSTDTQYF
D gene: .; V gene: TRBV25-1; clone size: .; J gene: TRBJ2-7; CDR3 DNA: TGTGCCAGCAGTGAATTCCCGGGAACGACCCCGTACTTC; CDR3 protein: CASSEFPGTTPYF
D gene: .; V gene: TRBV10-3; clone size: .; J gene: TRBJ1-2; CDR3 DNA: TGTGCCAGCAGTGAACGTCCGCCGGTAGGAGATGGCTACACCTTC; CDR3 protein: CASSERPPVGDGYTF
D gene: TRBD2; V gene: TRBV19; clone size: .; J gene: TRBJ2-1; CDR3 DNA: TGTGCCAGTAGTATAGGACTAGCGGGTTACAATGAGCAGTTCTTC; CDR3 protein: CASSIGLAGYNEQFF
D gene: TRBD2; V gene: TRBV28; clone size: .; J gene: TRBJ2-5; CDR3 DNA: TGTGCCAGCAGCTCCCCCTTAGCGGGAGACCAAGAGACCCAGTACTTC; CDR3 protein: CASSSPLAGDQETQYF
D gene: .; V gene: TRBV7-2; clone size: .; J gene: TRBJ2-7; CDR3 DNA: TGTGCCAGCAGCTTGAAGGGGGGGTACGAGCAGTACTTC; CDR3 protein: CASSLKGGYEQYF
D gene: .; V gene: TRBV21-1; clone size: .; J gene: TRBJ2-7; CDR3 DNA: TGTGCCAGCAGTTTCTACGAGCAGTACTTC; CDR3 protein: CASSFYEQYF
D gene: TRBD2; V gene: TRBV12-5; clone size: .; J gene: TRBJ2-3; CDR3 DNA: TGTGCTAGTGGCCTGACTAGCGGGAGGCCCGTTACTACTAGCACAGATACGCAGTATTTT; CDR3 protein: CASGLTSGRPVTTSTDTQYF
D gene: TRBD1; V gene: TRBV6-5; clone size: .; J gene: TRBJ1-6; CDR3 DNA: TGTGCCAGCAGTTTAGGCAGGGGGGAATCACCCCTCCACTTT; CDR3 protein: CASSLGRGESPLHF
D gene: TRBD1; V gene: TRBV27; clone size: .; J gene: TRBJ2-5; CDR3 DNA: TGTGCCAGCGGGACAGCAGTCCAAGAGACCCAGTACTTC; CDR3 protein: CASGTAVQETQYF
D gene: TRBD1; V gene: TRBV6-5; clone size: .; J gene: TRBJ2-5; CDR3 DNA: TGTGCCAGCAGTTCGAATGGACAGGGGGAGGAGACCCAGTACTTC; CDR3 protein: CASSSNGQGEETQYF
D gene: .; V gene: TRBV4-2; clone size: once; J gene: TRBJ2-5; CDR3 DNA: TGTGCCAGCAGCCAAGGAGTTAAAGAGACCCAGTACTTC; CDR3 protein: CASSQGVKETQYF
D gene: TRBD1; V gene: TRBV5-4; clone size: few; J gene: TRBJ1-2; CDR3 DNA: TGTGCCAGCAGCGAGGGACAGGGCGTAGGTGGCTACACCTTC; CDR3 protein: CASSEGQGVGGYTF
D gene: .; V gene: TRBV30; clone size: .; J gene: TRBJ1-5; CDR3 DNA: TGTGCCTGGAGTTTGCTCGGGGGGGGCGCACAGCCCCAGCATTTT; CDR3 protein: CAWSLLGGGAQPQHF
D gene: TRBD1; V gene: TRBV11-2; clone size: .; J gene: TRBJ1-2; CDR3 DNA: TGTGCCAGCAGCCAGGGGGGTGTAGGCTACACCTTC; CDR3 protein: CASSQGGVGYTF
D gene: .; V gene: TRBV19; clone size: .; J gene: TRBJ1-1; CDR3 DNA: TGTGCCAGTAGTATAACCGAGAACACTGAAGCTTTCTTT; CDR3 protein: CASSITENTEAFF
D gene: .; V gene: TRBV6-1; clone size: .; J gene: TRBJ2-7; CDR3 DNA: TGTGCCAGCAGTGAGCCCGGGGGACTCTCCTCCTACGAGCAGTACTTC; CDR3 protein: CASSEPGGLSSYEQYF
D gene: TRBD1; V gene: TRBV28; clone size: .; J gene: TRBJ1-6; CDR3 DNA: TGTGCCAGCAGCCTTGACAGGGACACCTATAATTCACCCCTCCACTTT; CDR3 protein: CASSLDRDTYNSPLHF
D gene: TRBD2; V gene: TRBV5-6; clone size: .; J gene: TRBJ2-2; CDR3 DNA: TGTGCCAGCAGTTCTCGAGCGGGACGAGCCGGGGAGCTGTTTTTT; CDR3 protein: CASSSRAGRAGELFF
D gene: .; V gene: TRBV9; clone size: .; J gene: TRBJ1-5; CDR3 DNA: TGTGCCAGCAGCGTAGACGGTAATCAGCCCCAGCATTTT; CDR3 protein: CASSVDGNQPQHF
D gene: TRBD1; V gene: TRBV27; clone size: .; J gene: TRBJ1-6; CDR3 DNA: TGTGCCAGTGCCGGGACAGGGTCCGCCTATAATTCACCCCTCCACTTT; CDR3 protein: CASAGTGSAYNSPLHF
D gene: TRBD1; V gene: TRBV7-2; clone size: .; J gene: TRBJ1-6; CDR3 DNA: TGTGCCAGCAGCTTAGCAGGACAGGGAGGTCAGGGTAATTCACCCCTCCACTTT; CDR3 protein: CASSLAGQGGQGNSPLHF
D gene: .; V gene: TRBV30; clone size: .; J gene: TRBJ1-1; CDR3 DNA: TGTGCCTGGAGTGTGAAGCGGGGGCCCGTCGCTGAAGCTTTCTTT; CDR3 protein: CAWSVKRGPVAEAFF
D gene: TRBD1; V gene: TRBV10-3; clone size: .; J gene: TRBJ1-1; CDR3 DNA: TGTGCCATCAGTGGGGACAGGGTCCCTGAAGCTTTCTTT; CDR3 protein: CAISGDRVPEAFF
D gene: .; V gene: TRBV28; clone size: .; J gene: TRBJ2-7; CDR3 DNA: TGTGCCAGCAGTTTAGGACGGAACTACGAGCAGTACTTC; CDR3 protein: CASSLGRNYEQYF
D gene: TRBD1; V gene: TRBV5-4; clone size: .; J gene: TRBJ1-2; CDR3 DNA: TGTGCCAGCAGCCTGACAGGGTATTCTAACTATGGCTACACCTTC; CDR3 protein: CASSLTGYSNYGYTF
D gene: TRBD1; V gene: TRBV28; clone size: .; J gene: TRBJ1-2; CDR3 DNA: TGTGCCAGCAGGCCGACAGGGTTGAACTATGGCTACACCTTC; CDR3 protein: CASRPTGLNYGYTF
D gene: .; V gene: TRBV5-4; clone size: .; J gene: TRBJ2-3; CDR3 DNA: TGTGCCAGCAGCTTTGGGGGGCAGGGTCCCCGCACAGATACGCAGTATTTT; CDR3 protein: CASSFGGQGPRTDTQYF
D gene: TRBD1; V gene: TRBV4-1; clone size: .; J gene: TRBJ1-2; CDR3 DNA: TGCGCCAGCAGCCCCCAGGAGGGGGCGAGCTATGGCTACACCTTC; CDR3 protein: CASSPQEGASYGYTF
D gene: .; V gene: TRBV5-1; clone size: .; J gene: TRBJ1-6; CDR3 DNA: TGCGCCAGCAGCTTTTCTGGAGACTCACCCCTCCACTTT; CDR3 protein: CASSFSGDSPLHF
D gene: TRBD2; V gene: TRBV7-2; clone size: .; J gene: TRBJ2-5; CDR3 DNA: TGTGCCAGCAGCCCCGGTGTTAGCGGGGGGGGAAGGGAGACCCAGTACTTC; CDR3 protein: CASSPGVSGGGRETQYF
D gene: .; V gene: TRBV2; clone size: .; J gene: TRBJ1-5; CDR3 DNA: TGTGCCAGCAGTGAAGGATATCCAGGATCTAGCAATCAGCCCCAGCATTTT; CDR3 protein: CASSEGYPGSSNQPQHF
D gene: TRBD1; V gene: TRBV4-2; clone size: .; J gene: TRBJ1-2; CDR3 DNA: TGTGCCAGCAGCCAAGACTCGGAGGGGGCAGGGAACTATGGCTACACCTTC; CDR3 protein: CASSQDSEGAGNYGYTF
D gene: TRBD1; V gene: TRBV7-9; clone size: .; J gene: TRBJ1-1; CDR3 DNA: TGTGCCAGCAGCTTGCAAACAGGGGCCACTGAAGCTTTCTTT; CDR3 protein: CASSLQTGATEAFF